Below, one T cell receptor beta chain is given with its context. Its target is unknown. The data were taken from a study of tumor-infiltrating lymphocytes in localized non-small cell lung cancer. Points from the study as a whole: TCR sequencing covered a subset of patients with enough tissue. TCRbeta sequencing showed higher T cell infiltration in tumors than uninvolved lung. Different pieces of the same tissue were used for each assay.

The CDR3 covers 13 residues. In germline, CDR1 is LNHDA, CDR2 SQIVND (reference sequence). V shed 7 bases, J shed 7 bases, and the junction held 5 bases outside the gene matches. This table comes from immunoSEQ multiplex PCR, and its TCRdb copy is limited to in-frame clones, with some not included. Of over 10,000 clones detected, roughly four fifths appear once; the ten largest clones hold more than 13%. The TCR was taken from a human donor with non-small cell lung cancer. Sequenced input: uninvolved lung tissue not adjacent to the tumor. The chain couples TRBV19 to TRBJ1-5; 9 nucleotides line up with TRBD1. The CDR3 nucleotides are TGTGCCAGTACGGACAGGGGAGAGCAGCCCCAGCATTTT. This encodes CASTDRGEQPQHF.